This record looks at one T cell receptor beta chain sequence and its context. Its antigen remains unidentified. The treatment was: oral pan-JAK inhibitor, 5-10 mg twice daily. This sample is part of a study of CD8+ T cells in alopecia areata. Study context: Treatment comprised oral tofacitinib, 5 to 10 mg twice daily, in treated patients.

The study's findings and limits: Whereas mice showed it more clearly, TCR sharing across patients was murkier, possibly because of HLA.

V lost 4 bases and J lost 6, with 18 bases in between. CDR3 length: 15 amino acids. The V gene's germline CDR1 is SGHRS and CDR2 YFSETQ. RNA was isolated and reverse transcribed to cDNA, the sequencing template. TCRdb's copy holds only in-frame clones and misses some; the assay was immunoSEQ multiplex PCR. The data hold approximately 180,000 clones, with roughly 60% observed a single time. The sample in question was CD4+ T cells sorted from blood, obtained at week 24, from a patient treated with tofacitinib. The sequence came from a human donor with alopecia areata. The chain is built from TRBV5-1 and TRBJ2-3; possible D gene TRBD2, 6 bases. In DNA form, the CDR3 reads TGCGCCAGCAGCGTCACTGGGGGGAGCATCGATACGCAGTATTTT. This codes for CASSVTGGSIDTQYF.